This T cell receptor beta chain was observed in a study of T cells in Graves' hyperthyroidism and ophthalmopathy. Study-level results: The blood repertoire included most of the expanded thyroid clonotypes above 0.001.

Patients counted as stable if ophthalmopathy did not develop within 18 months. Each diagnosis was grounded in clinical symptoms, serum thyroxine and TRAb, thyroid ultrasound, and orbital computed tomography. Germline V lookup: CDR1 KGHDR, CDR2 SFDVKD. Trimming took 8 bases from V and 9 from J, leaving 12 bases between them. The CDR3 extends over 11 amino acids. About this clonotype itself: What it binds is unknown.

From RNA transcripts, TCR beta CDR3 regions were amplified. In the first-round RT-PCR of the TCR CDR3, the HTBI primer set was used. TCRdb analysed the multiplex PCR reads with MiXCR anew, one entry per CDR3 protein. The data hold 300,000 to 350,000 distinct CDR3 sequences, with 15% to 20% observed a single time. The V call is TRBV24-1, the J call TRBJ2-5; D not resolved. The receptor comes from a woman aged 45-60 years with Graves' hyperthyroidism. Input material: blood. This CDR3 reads CATTPGSSQYF. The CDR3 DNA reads TGTGCCACCACCCCAGGTAGTTCCCAGTACTTC.